This TCR beta chain was obtained from a study of response to subunit inactivated influenza vaccine. Study results and limitations: T cells newly recruited by each seasonal influenza vaccination are few, the authors suggested.

The V end was cut by 0 bases, the J end by 6 bases, with 16 bases between. This CDR3 has 15 amino acids. In germline, CDR1 is SGHRS, CDR2 YFSETQ. Turning to this clonotype: The target antigen is unknown.

Each CDR3 protein is one row after TCRdb ran MiXCR on the RT-PCR reads. The data contain 800,000 to 1,000,000 distinct CDR3 sequences, less than 25% of them singletons. Source: PBMCs from blood, taken roughly 5 days after vaccination. The chain is built from TRBV5-1 and TRBJ2-7; unclear D gene. The origin of this receptor is a man aged 45 to 65 who received an inactivated influenza vaccine. CDR3 bases: TGCGCCAGCAGCTTGGCCGGGTCCCTCCCCACCGAGCAGTACTTC. The encoded protein is CASSLAGSLPTEQYF.